The entry below describes one TCR beta chain. The antigen remains unidentified. Deletions cut 0 bases from V and 2 bases from J, with 12 bases between. This CDR3 is built from 16 residues. Germline loops: CDR1 SGHTS, CDR2 YDEGEE. Data came from immunoSEQ multiplex PCR; TCRdb stores just in-frame clones and leaves some out. Here the sample spans around 14,000 clones, around 68% being singletons. This specimen belongs to a study of cytotoxic CD8 clonotypes in ibrutinib-treated CLL. Overall study results and limits: Different sampling times were used for sustained-remission and progressing patients. Baseline-level clonality went beyond age-matched healthy donors and moved in step with circulating CD8+ T-cell counts. Stable or contracted on treatment, public clonotypes were also uncommon.

The clonotype comes from a human donor with chronic lymphocytic leukemia. Sequences were derived from PBMCs, sampled before ibrutinib treatment. The V and J genes are TRBV5-8 and TRBJ1-5; unclear D gene. For the CDR3, the DNA is TGTGCCAGCAGCTTGGTTCAAGGCGGCGGCAATCAGCCCCAGCATTTT. Amino acid sequence: CASSLVQGGGNQPQHF.